A selection of T cell receptor beta chains follows, all from one sample in a study of technical replicates of blood from a few donors. This table comes from immunoSEQ multiplex PCR, and its TCRdb copy is limited to in-frame clones, with some not included. Among over 85,000 clones listed, around 96% were seen once. The sequencing sample was made of T cells isolated from PBMCs. The receptors shown here come from a human donor in good health. CDR3s include the opening cysteine and the closing phenylalanine or tryptophan.

>TRBV15|TRBJ2-7
CATSRDQGDEQYF
>TRBV27|TRBJ2-3
CASSLSGTDTQYF
>TRBV19|TRBJ2-3
CASSIARPGRDIDTQYF
>TRBV9|TRBJ2-1
CASSAPRSSYNEQFF
>TRBV10-2|TRBJ1-1
CASGGAMAEAFF
>TRBV29-1|TRBJ1-2
CSVAANYGYTF
>TRBV5-4|TRBJ2-7
CASTKQDGTYEQYF
>TRBV4-2|TRBJ2-7
CASSRAGRAVSGGEQYF
>TRBV7-9|TRBJ2-2
CASSVAGYDGELFF
>TRBV27|TRBJ2-7
CASRKTSGSSYEQYF
>TRBV5-6|TRBJ2-3
CASSFGRRGGDTQYF
>TRBV2|TRBJ1-4
CASRGTVLELFF
>TRBV28|TRBJ1-2
CASSSGSSSYGYTF
>TRBV2|TRBJ2-7
CASSQRLKREGAEQYF
>TRBV11-2|TRBJ1-5
CASSLAHENQPQHF
>TRBV29-1|TRBJ2-2
CSVEPGTNTGELFF
>TRBV19|TRBJ2-3
CASISGRTTDTQYF
>TRBV7-2|TRBJ2-7
CASSLGLAGGYSYEQYF
>TRBV28|TRBJ1-1
CASDSNRENTEAFF
>TRBV6-1|TRBJ2-3
CASSEVETGGTDTQYF
>TRBV5-1|TRBJ2-6
CASSLDSWTGYSGANVLTF
>TRBV5-1|TRBJ1-1
CASSLGGNTEAFF
>TRBV19|TRBJ1-4
CATRRGRLEKLFF
>TRBV7-9|TRBJ2-1
CASSFLRGYNEQFF